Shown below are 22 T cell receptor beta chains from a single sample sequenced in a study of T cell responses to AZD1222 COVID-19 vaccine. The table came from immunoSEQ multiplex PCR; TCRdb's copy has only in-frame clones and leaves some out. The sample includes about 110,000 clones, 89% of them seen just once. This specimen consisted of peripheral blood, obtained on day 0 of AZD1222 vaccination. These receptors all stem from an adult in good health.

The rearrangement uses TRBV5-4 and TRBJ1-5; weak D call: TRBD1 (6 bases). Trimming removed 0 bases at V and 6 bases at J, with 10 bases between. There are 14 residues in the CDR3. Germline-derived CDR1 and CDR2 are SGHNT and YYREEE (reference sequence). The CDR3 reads CASSLGGQGQPQHF. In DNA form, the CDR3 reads TGTGCCAGCAGCTTGGGGGGGCAAGGTCAGCCCCAGCATTTT. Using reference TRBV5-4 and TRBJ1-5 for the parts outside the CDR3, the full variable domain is ETGVTQSPTHLIKTRGQQVTLRCSSQSGHNTVSWYQQALGQGPQFIFQYYREEENGRGNFPPRFSGLQFPNYSSELNVNALELDDSALYLCASSLGGQGQPQHFGDGTRLSIL.

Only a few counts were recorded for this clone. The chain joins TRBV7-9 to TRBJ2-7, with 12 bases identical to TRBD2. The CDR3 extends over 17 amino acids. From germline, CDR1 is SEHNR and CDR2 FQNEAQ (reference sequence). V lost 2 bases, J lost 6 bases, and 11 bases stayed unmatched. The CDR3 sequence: CASSLTPPLAGGPEQYF. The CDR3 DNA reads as TGTGCCAGCAGCTTAACCCCACCACTAGCGGGAGGTCCCGAGCAGTACTTC.

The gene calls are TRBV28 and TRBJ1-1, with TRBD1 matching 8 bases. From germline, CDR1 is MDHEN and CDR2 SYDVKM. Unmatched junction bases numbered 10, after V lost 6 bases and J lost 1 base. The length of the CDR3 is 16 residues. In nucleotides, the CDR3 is TGTGCCAGCAGACCTCTGACAGGGGAAGGGAACACTGAAGCTTTCTTT. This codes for CASRPLTGEGNTEAFF.

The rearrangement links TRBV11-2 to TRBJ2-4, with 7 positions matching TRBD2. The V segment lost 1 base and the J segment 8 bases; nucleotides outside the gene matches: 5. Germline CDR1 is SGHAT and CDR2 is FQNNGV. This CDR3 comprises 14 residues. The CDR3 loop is CASSLGTRGDIQYF. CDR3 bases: TGTGCCAGCAGCTTAGGGACTAGGGGTGACATTCAGTACTTC.

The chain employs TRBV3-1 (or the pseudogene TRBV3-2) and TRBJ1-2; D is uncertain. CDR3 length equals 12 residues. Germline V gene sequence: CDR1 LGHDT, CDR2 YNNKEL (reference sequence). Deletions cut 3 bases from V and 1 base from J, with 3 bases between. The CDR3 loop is CASSQGNYGYTF. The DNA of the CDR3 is TGTGCCAGCAGCCAGGGTAACTATGGCTACACCTTC.

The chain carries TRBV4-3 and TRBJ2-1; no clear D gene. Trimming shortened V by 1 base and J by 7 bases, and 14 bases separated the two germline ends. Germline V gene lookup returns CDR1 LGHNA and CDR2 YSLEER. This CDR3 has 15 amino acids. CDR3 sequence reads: CASSQAAAWGNEQFF. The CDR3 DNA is TGCGCCAGCAGCCAAGCTGCCGCTTGGGGTAATGAGCAGTTCTTC.

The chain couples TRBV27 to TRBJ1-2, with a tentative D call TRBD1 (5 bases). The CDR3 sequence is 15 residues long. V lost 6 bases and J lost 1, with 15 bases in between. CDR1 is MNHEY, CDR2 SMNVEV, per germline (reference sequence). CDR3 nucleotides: TGTGCCAGCAGCCCTCCCCGGGGGGGTAACTATGGCTACACCTTC. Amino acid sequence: CASSPPRGGNYGYTF.

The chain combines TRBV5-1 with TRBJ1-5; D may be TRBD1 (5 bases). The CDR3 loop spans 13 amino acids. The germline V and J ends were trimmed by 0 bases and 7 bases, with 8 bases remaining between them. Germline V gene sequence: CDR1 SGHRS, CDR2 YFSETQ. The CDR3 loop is CASSLGDGQPQHF. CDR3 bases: TGCGCCAGCAGCTTGGGGGACGGGCAGCCCCAGCATTTT.

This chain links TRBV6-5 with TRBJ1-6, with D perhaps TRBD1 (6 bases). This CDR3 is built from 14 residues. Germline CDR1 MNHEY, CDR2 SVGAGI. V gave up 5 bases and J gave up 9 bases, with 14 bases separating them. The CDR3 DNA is TGTGCCAGCAGTCGACCAGGGGCTGGTTCACCCCTCCACTTT. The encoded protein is CASSRPGAGSPLHF.

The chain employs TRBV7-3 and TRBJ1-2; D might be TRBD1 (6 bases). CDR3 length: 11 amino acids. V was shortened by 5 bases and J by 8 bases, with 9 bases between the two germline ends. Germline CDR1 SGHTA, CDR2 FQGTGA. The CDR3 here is CASSAGQGYTF. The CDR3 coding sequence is TGTGCCAGCAGCGCAGGACAGGGCTACACCTTC.

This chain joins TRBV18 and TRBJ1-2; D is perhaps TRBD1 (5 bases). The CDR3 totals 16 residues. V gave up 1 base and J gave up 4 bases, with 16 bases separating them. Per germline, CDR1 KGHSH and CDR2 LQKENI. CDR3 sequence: CASSPQSQASSYGYTF. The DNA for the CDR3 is TGTGCCAGCTCACCACAATCACAGGCTTCTTCCTATGGCTACACCTTC.

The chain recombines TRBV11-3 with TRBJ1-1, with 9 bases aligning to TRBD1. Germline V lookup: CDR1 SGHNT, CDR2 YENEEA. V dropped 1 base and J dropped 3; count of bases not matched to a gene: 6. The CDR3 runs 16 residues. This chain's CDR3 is CASSLVQGAVDTEAFF. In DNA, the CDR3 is TGTGCCAGCAGCTTAGTACAGGGGGCTGTCGACACTGAAGCTTTCTTT.

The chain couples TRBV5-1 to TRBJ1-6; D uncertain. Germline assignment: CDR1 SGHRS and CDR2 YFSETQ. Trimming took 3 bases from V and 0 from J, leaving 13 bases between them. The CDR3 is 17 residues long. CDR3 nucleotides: TGCGCCAGCAGCTCTAGCGAGAGGAGCTCCTATAATTCACCCCTCCACTTT. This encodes CASSSSERSSYNSPLHF. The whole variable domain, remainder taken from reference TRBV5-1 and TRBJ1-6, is KAGVTQTPRYLIKTRGQQVTLSCSPISGHRSVSWYQQTPGQGLQFLFEYFSETQRNKGNFPGRFSGRQFSNSRSEMNVSTLELGDSALYLCASSSSERSSYNSPLHFGNGTRLTVT.

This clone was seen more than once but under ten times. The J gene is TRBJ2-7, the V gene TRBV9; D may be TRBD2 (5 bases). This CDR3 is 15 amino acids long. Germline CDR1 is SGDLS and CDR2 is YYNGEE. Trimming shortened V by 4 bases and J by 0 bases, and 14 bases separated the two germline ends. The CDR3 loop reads CASSLGLTSSYEQYF. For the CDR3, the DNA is TGTGCCAGCAGCCTAGGACTTACGAGCTCCTACGAGCAGTACTTC. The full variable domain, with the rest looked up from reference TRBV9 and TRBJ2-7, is DSGVTQTPKHLITATGQRVTLRCSPRSGDLSVYWYQQSLDQGLQFLIQYYNGEERAKGNILERFSAQQFPDLHSELNLSSLELGDSALYFCASSLGLTSSYEQYFGPGTRLTVT.

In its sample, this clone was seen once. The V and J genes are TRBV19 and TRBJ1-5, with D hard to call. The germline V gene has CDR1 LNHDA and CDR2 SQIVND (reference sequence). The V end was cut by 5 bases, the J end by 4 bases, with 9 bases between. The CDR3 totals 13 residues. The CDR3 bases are TGTGCCAGTAGTGAACAGAGAAATCAGCCCCAGCATTTT. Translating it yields CASSEQRNQPQHF.

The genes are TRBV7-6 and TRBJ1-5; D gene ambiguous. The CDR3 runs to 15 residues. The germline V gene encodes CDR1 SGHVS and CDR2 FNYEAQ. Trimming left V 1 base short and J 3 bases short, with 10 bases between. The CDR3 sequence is CASSLGSGINQPQHF. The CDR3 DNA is TGTGCCAGCAGCTTAGGGAGCGGAATCAATCAGCCCCAGCATTTT.

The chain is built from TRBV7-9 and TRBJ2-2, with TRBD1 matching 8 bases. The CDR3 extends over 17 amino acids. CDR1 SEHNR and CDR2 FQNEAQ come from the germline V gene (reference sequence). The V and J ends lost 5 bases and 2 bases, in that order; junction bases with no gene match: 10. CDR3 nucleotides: TGTGCCAGCAGCCCACAGAGAGGACAGGGCAACACCGGGGAGCTGTTTTTT. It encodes CASSPQRGQGNTGELFF.

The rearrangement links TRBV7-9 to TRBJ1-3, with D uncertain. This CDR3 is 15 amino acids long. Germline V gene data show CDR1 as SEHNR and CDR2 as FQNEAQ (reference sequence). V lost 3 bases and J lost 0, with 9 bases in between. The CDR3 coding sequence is TGTGCCAGCAGCTTTCAACCGCCCTCTGGAAACACCATATATTTT. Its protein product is CASSFQPPSGNTIYF.

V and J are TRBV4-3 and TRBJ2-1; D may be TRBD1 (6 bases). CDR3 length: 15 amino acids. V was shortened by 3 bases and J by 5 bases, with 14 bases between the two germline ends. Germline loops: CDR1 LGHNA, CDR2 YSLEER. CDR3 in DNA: TGCGCCAGCAGCCAGGACGGGACATTCAACAATGAGCAGTTCTTC. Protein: CASSQDGTFNNEQFF.

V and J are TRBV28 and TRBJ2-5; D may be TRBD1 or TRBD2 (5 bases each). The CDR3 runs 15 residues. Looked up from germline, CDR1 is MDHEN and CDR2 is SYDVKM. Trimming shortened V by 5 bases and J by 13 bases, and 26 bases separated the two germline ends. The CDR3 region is CASSLGTPLVGRGYF. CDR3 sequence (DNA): TGTGCCAGCAGTCTAGGGACCCCCCTGGTTGGCCGCGGGTACTTC. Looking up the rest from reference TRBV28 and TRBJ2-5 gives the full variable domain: DVKVTQSSRYLVKRTGEKVFLECVQDMDHENMFWYRQDPGLGLRLIYFSYDVKMKEKGDIPEGYSVSREKKERFSLILESASTNQTSMYLCASSLGTPLVGRGYFGPGTRLLVL.

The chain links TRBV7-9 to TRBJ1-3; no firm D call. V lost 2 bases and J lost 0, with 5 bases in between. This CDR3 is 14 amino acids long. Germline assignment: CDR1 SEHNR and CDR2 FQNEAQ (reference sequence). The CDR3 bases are TGTGCCAGCAGCTTAATCAGCTCTGGAAACACCATATATTTT. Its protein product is CASSLISSGNTIYF.

The CDR3 protein is CASSPRSLGPNTEAFF. DNA of the CDR3: TGTGCCAGCTCACCGAGGTCCCTGGGACCGAACACTGAAGCTTTCTTT. The chain joins TRBV18 to TRBJ1-1, with D maybe TRBD1 (5 bases). CDR3 length: 16 amino acids. V was clipped by 3 bases and J by 1 base, with 15 bases between them. Germline loops: CDR1 KGHSH, CDR2 LQKENI.